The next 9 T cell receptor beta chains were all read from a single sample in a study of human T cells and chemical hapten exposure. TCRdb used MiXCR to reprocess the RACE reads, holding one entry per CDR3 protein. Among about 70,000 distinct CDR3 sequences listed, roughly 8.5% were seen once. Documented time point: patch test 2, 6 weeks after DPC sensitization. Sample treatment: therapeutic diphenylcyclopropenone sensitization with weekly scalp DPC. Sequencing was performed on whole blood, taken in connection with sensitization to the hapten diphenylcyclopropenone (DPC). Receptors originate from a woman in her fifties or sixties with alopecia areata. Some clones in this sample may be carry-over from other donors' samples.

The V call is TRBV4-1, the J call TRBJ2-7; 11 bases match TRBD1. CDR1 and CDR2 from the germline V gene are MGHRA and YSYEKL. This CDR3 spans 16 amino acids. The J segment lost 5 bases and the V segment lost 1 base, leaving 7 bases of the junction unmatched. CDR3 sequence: CASSQVPGQGDHEQYF. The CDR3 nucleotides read TGCGCCAGCAGCCAAGTACCGGGACAGGGGGACCACGAGCAGTACTTC.

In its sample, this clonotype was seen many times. The CDR3, as DNA: TGTGCCAGCAGGCCCCGAGATGGGACGGGGAATTCACCCCTCCACTTT. This translates into CASRPRDGTGNSPLHF. The chain recombines TRBV6-2 or TRBV6-3 with TRBJ1-6, with a weak D call TRBD1 (5 bases). V shed 6 bases and J shed 7 bases, with 19 bases lying between them. The CDR3 has 16 residues. CDR1 is MNHEY and CDR2 is SVGEGT in the germline V gene.

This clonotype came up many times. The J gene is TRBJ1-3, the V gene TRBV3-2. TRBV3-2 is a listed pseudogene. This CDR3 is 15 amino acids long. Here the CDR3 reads CASVPPRTGGNTIYF. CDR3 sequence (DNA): TGTGCCAGCGTCCCTCCCCGGACGGGGGGAAACACCATATATTTT.

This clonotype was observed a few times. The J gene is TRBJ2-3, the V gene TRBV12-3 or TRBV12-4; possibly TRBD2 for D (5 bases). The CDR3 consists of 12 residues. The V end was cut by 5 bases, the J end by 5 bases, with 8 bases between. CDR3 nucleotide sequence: TGTGCCAGCAGTCTTAGCGTAGATACGCAGTATTTT. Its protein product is CASSLSVDTQYF.

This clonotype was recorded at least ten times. CDR3 residues: CSVLGLETQYF. CDR3 coding DNA: TGCAGCGTTCTGGGACTGGAGACCCAGTACTTC. This sequence joins TRBV29-1 and TRBJ2-5; D might be TRBD2 (6 bases). This CDR3 contains 11 residues. Germline V gene data show CDR1 as SQVTM and CDR2 as ANQGSEA. The ends were cut back, 5 bases at V and 5 bases at J, with 9 bases in the middle.

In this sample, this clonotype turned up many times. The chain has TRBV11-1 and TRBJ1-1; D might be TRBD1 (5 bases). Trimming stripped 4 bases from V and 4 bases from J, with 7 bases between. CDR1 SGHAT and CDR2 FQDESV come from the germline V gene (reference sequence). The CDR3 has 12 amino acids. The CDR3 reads CASSWQGTEAFF. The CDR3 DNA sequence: TGTGCCAGCAGCTGGCAGGGCACTGAAGCTTTCTTT.

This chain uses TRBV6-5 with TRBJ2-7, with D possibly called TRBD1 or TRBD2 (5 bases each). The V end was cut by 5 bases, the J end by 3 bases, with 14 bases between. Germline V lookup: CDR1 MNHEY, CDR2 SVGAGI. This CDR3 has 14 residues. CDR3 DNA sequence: TGTGCCAGCAGTACCCGGGACCGATACTACGAGCAGTACTTC. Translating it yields CASSTRDRYYEQYF.

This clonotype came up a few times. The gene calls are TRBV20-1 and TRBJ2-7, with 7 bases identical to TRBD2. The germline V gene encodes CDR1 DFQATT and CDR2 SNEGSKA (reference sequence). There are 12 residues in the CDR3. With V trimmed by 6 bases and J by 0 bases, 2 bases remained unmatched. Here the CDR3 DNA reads TGCAGTGCCGCGGGGGTCTCCTACGAGCAGTACTTC. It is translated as CSAAGVSYEQYF.

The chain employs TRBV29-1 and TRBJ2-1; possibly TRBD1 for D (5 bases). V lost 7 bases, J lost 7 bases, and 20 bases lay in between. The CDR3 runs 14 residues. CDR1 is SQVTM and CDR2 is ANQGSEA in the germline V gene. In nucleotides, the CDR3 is TGCAGCGGGTTGCTAGGTGGGGCTTGGAATGAGCAGTTCTTC. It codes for CSGLLGGAWNEQFF.